This TCR beta chain emerged from a study of blood T cells in healthy people across ages. The CDR3 totals 17 residues. Trimming cost V 1 base and J 4 bases; bases outside gene matches: 7. CDR1 and CDR2 from the germline V gene are SGDLS and YYNGEE. It was with a sample-barcoded 5' primer and a J-beta primer mix that a second PCR of about 6 to 12 cycles was run. TCRdb processed the 5' RACE reads anew with MiXCR; each CDR3 protein has one entry. The sample has around 1.5 million distinct CDR3 sequences; 59% are singletons. The gene calls are TRBV9 and TRBJ2-6; TRBD1 agrees at 8 bases. Input material: blood. The source is a young man in good health. DNA of the CDR3: TGTGCCAGCAGCGTAAGGACAGGGAGGTCCGGGGCCAACGTCCTGACTTTC. Its protein product is CASSVRTGRSGANVLTF.